A selection of T cell receptor beta chains follows, all from one sample in a study of blood T cell repertoires in COVID-19. The data were produced by immunoSEQ multiplex PCR, yet TCRdb's version contains in-frame clones alone and is incomplete. This sample carries hundreds of thousands of clones, 80% to 90% of them seen once, and the ten largest clones take approximately 8%. The sample consisted of peripheral blood. The receptor source for this set is a woman in her forties or fifties who had recovered from COVID-19. CDR3s include the opening cysteine and the closing phenylalanine or tryptophan. D genes are given only for firm matches. Clone size is shown for a subset of rows, as once, few, many or a class of expanded clone.

CDR3aa: CASSLWGGVPLGNEQFF
CDR3nt: TGTGCCAGCAGCTTATGGGGAGGAGTCCCCCTTGGGAATGAGCAGTTCTTC
abundance: few
v_gene: TRBV7-2
d_gene: -
j_gene: TRBJ2-1

CDR3aa: CASSPTGVNQPQHF
CDR3nt: TGTGCCAGCAGCCCCACAGGGGTAAATCAGCCCCAGCATTTT
abundance: -
v_gene: TRBV6-2/TRBV6-3
d_gene: TRBD1
j_gene: TRBJ1-5

CDR3aa: CASRESLVINEKLFF
CDR3nt: TGTGCCAGCAGGGAGTCTCTAGTTATTAATGAAAAACTGTTTTTT
abundance: -
v_gene: TRBV2
d_gene: -
j_gene: TRBJ1-4

CDR3aa: CASKAGEITGELFF
CDR3nt: TGTGCCAGTAAGGCAGGGGAAATCACCGGGGAGCTGTTTTTT
abundance: medium-sized
v_gene: TRBV19
d_gene: -
j_gene: TRBJ2-2

CDR3aa: CASSAIGRNTEAFF
CDR3nt: TGTGCCAGCAGCGCAATTGGGAGGAACACTGAAGCTTTCTTT
abundance: -
v_gene: TRBV9
d_gene: -
j_gene: TRBJ1-1

CDR3aa: CASSASDRGSGQPQHF
CDR3nt: TGTGCCAGCAGCGCATCGGACAGGGGCTCGGGTCAGCCCCAGCATTTT
abundance: -
v_gene: TRBV7-9
d_gene: TRBD1
j_gene: TRBJ1-5

CDR3aa: CASSSGRVTGELFF
CDR3nt: TGTGCCAGCAGCTCCGGCAGGGTCACCGGGGAGCTGTTTTTT
abundance: few
v_gene: TRBV11-3
d_gene: -
j_gene: TRBJ2-2

CDR3aa: CASSQEGLAGGSEQFF
CDR3nt: TGCGCCAGCAGCCAAGAGGGACTAGCGGGAGGCAGTGAGCAGTTCTTC
abundance: -
v_gene: TRBV4-1
d_gene: TRBD2
j_gene: TRBJ2-1

CDR3aa: CASSVTGQETQYF
CDR3nt: TGTGCTAGTTCGGTGACGGGTCAAGAGACCCAGTACTTC
abundance: -
v_gene: TRBV12-5
d_gene: -
j_gene: TRBJ2-5

CDR3aa: CASTREGYGGELFF
CDR3nt: TGTGCCAGCACCCGAGAGGGTTACGGCGGGGAGCTGTTTTTT
abundance: -
v_gene: TRBV9
d_gene: -
j_gene: TRBJ2-2

CDR3aa: CASGDSGKPGQPDTQYF
CDR3nt: TGTGCCAGCGGGGACAGCGGCAAGCCGGGACAGCCAGATACGCAGTATTTT
abundance: once
v_gene: TRBV2
d_gene: TRBD1
j_gene: TRBJ2-3

CDR3aa: CASSLASSLNEQFF
CDR3nt: TGTGCCAGCAGCTTAGCTTCCTCCCTCAATGAGCAGTTCTTC
abundance: -
v_gene: TRBV11-2
d_gene: -
j_gene: TRBJ2-1

CDR3aa: CASSTRTGDGGEAFF
CDR3nt: TGTGCCAGCAGCACCCGGACAGGGGACGGCGGTGAAGCTTTCTTT
abundance: -
v_gene: TRBV9
d_gene: TRBD1
j_gene: TRBJ1-1

CDR3aa: CASSRGGVNEKLFF
CDR3nt: TGTGCCAGCAGTAGAGGAGGGGTCAACGAAAAACTGTTTTTT
abundance: -
v_gene: TRBV9
d_gene: -
j_gene: TRBJ1-4

CDR3aa: CASSRGQLSGNTIYF
CDR3nt: TGTGCCAGCAGCCGCGGACAGCTCTCTGGAAACACCATATATTTT
abundance: -
v_gene: TRBV6-2/TRBV6-3
d_gene: -
j_gene: TRBJ1-3

CDR3aa: CASSPSTGAQETQYF
CDR3nt: TGTGCCAGCAGTCCCTCGACAGGGGCGCAAGAGACCCAGTACTTC
abundance: few
v_gene: TRBV28
d_gene: TRBD1
j_gene: TRBJ2-5

CDR3aa: CAISAGRKNTGELFF
CDR3nt: TGTGCCATCAGTGCAGGCAGAAAGAACACCGGGGAGCTGTTTTTT
abundance: -
v_gene: TRBV10-3
d_gene: -
j_gene: TRBJ2-2

CDR3aa: CASSSTPRAKQFF
CDR3nt: TGTGCCAGCAGCTCAACTCCGAGGGCAAAGCAGTTCTTC
abundance: -
v_gene: TRBV7-9
d_gene: -
j_gene: TRBJ2-1

CDR3aa: CASSYSPQGDEQYF
CDR3nt: TGTGCCAGCAGTTACTCTCCACAGGGAGACGAGCAGTACTTC
abundance: -
v_gene: TRBV6-2/TRBV6-3
d_gene: -
j_gene: TRBJ2-7

CDR3aa: CASSEFRLAGDEQYF
CDR3nt: TGTGCCAGCAGTGAATTTAGGCTAGCGGGGGACGAGCAGTACTTC
abundance: once
v_gene: TRBV2
d_gene: TRBD2
j_gene: TRBJ2-7

CDR3aa: CASSIGTSVSYEQYF
CDR3nt: TGTGCCAGCAGTATCGGGACTAGCGTCTCCTACGAGCAGTACTTC
abundance: -
v_gene: TRBV27
d_gene: TRBD2
j_gene: TRBJ2-7

CDR3aa: CATRKVSRTDTQYF
CDR3nt: TGTGCCACCAGGAAAGTGAGTAGAACAGATACGCAGTATTTT
abundance: -
v_gene: TRBV10-3
d_gene: -
j_gene: TRBJ2-3

CDR3aa: CASSSRSRGEAFF
CDR3nt: TGTGCCAGCAGCTCGCGCTCAAGAGGAGAAGCTTTCTTT
abundance: once
v_gene: TRBV7-2
d_gene: -
j_gene: TRBJ1-1

CDR3aa: CASSLTRAGANVLTF
CDR3nt: TGCGCCAGCAGCTTGACCAGGGCTGGGGCCAACGTCCTGACTTTC
abundance: -
v_gene: TRBV5-1
d_gene: -
j_gene: TRBJ2-6

CDR3aa: CASSLEEGSYGNTEAFF
CDR3nt: TGTGCCAGCAGCTTGGAGGAGGGTAGTTACGGGAACACTGAAGCTTTCTTT
abundance: -
v_gene: TRBV5-6
d_gene: -
j_gene: TRBJ1-1

CDR3aa: CASSPRLAGGAGETQYF
CDR3nt: TGTGCCAGCAGTCCTCGACTAGCGGGGGGTGCTGGGGAGACCCAGTACTTC
abundance: -
v_gene: TRBV28
d_gene: TRBD2
j_gene: TRBJ2-5

CDR3aa: CSASSLARLQETQYF
CDR3nt: TGCAGTGCTAGTTCCCTAGCGCGGCTCCAAGAGACCCAGTACTTC
abundance: -
v_gene: TRBV20-1
d_gene: -
j_gene: TRBJ2-5

CDR3aa: CASSLQLREIPFF
CDR3nt: TGTGCCAGCAGCCTTCAATTGCGGGAGATCCCGTTCTTC
abundance: -
v_gene: TRBV11-1
d_gene: TRBD2
j_gene: TRBJ2-1

CDR3aa: CAISEFGYEAFF
CDR3nt: TGTGCCATCAGTGAGTTCGGTTATGAAGCTTTCTTT
abundance: few
v_gene: TRBV10-3
d_gene: -
j_gene: TRBJ1-1

CDR3aa: CASSSTGLTGKNIQYF
CDR3nt: TGTGCCAGCAGTTCGACAGGGCTTACGGGCAAAAACATTCAGTACTTC
abundance: -
v_gene: TRBV2
d_gene: TRBD1
j_gene: TRBJ2-4

CDR3aa: CASSPFMGGYTDTQYF
CDR3nt: TGCGCCAGCAGCCCTTTCATGGGAGGATACACAGATACGCAGTATTTT
abundance: few
v_gene: TRBV4-3
d_gene: -
j_gene: TRBJ2-3

CDR3aa: CASSAQRGGFYNEQFF
CDR3nt: TGTGCCAGCAGTGCCCAGCGGGGGGGCTTCTACAATGAGCAGTTCTTC
abundance: once
v_gene: TRBV28
d_gene: TRBD2
j_gene: TRBJ2-1

CDR3aa: CASSVTTGNTEAFF
CDR3nt: TGTGCCAGCAGCGTTACCACGGGGAACACTGAAGCTTTCTTT
abundance: -
v_gene: TRBV9
d_gene: -
j_gene: TRBJ1-1

CDR3aa: CAWSRTASNEKLFF
CDR3nt: TGTGCCTGGAGCCGCACAGCCTCTAATGAAAAACTGTTTTTT
abundance: -
v_gene: TRBV30
d_gene: -
j_gene: TRBJ1-4

CDR3aa: CASSLAGGLEQFF
CDR3nt: TGTGCCAGCAGTCTAGCGGGGGGTTTAGAGCAGTTCTTC
abundance: -
v_gene: TRBV6-5
d_gene: TRBD2
j_gene: TRBJ2-1

CDR3aa: CASSQDRIAGGPSLRELFF
CDR3nt: TGCGCCAGCAGCCAAGACAGGATAGCGGGGGGCCCTTCCCTGAGGGAGCTGTTTTTT
abundance: -
v_gene: TRBV4-3
d_gene: TRBD2
j_gene: TRBJ2-2

CDR3aa: CASSYAGQGRGAFF
CDR3nt: TGTGCCAGCAGCTATGCCGGACAGGGCCGAGGAGCTTTCTTT
abundance: -
v_gene: TRBV7-2
d_gene: TRBD1
j_gene: TRBJ1-1

CDR3aa: CASSYGTDDNYGYTF
CDR3nt: TGTGCCAGCAGCTATGGGACAGACGATAACTATGGCTACACCTTC
abundance: -
v_gene: TRBV7-3
d_gene: TRBD1
j_gene: TRBJ1-2

CDR3aa: CASRRGSDDSPYEQYF
CDR3nt: TGTGCCAGCCGAAGGGGGTCAGATGACAGCCCCTACGAGCAGTACTTC
abundance: few
v_gene: TRBV19
d_gene: -
j_gene: TRBJ2-7

CDR3aa: CASSLAGAASYEQYF
CDR3nt: TGTGCCAGCAGTCTGGCGGGGGCTGCCTCCTACGAGCAGTACTTC
abundance: -
v_gene: TRBV28
d_gene: -
j_gene: TRBJ2-7

CDR3aa: CATSRTSLYNEQFF
CDR3nt: TGTGCCACCAGCAGGACTAGCCTATATAATGAGCAGTTCTTC
abundance: -
v_gene: TRBV15
d_gene: TRBD2
j_gene: TRBJ2-1

CDR3aa: CASRSSNTGELFF
CDR3nt: TGTGCCAGCAGGTCGTCTAACACCGGGGAGCTGTTTTTT
abundance: -
v_gene: TRBV7-8
d_gene: -
j_gene: TRBJ2-2

CDR3aa: CASSQSTSGEQFF
CDR3nt: TGTGCCAGCAGCCAATCTACTAGCGGGGAGCAGTTCTTC
abundance: -
v_gene: TRBV14
d_gene: TRBD2
j_gene: TRBJ2-1

CDR3aa: CASSGSDNEQFF
CDR3nt: TGTGCCAGTAGCGGGAGCGACAATGAGCAGTTCTTC
abundance: -
v_gene: TRBV28
d_gene: TRBD2
j_gene: TRBJ2-1

CDR3aa: CASSSAPPEAGGNEQFF
CDR3nt: TGTGCCAGCAGCTCTGCCCCCCCGGAAGCGGGAGGTAATGAGCAGTTCTTC
abundance: -
v_gene: TRBV7-8
d_gene: TRBD2
j_gene: TRBJ2-1

CDR3aa: CASRIMGGKGPEQYF
CDR3nt: TGTGCCAGCAGAATTATGGGGGGTAAGGGGCCCGAGCAGTACTTC
abundance: -
v_gene: TRBV6-6
d_gene: -
j_gene: TRBJ2-7

CDR3aa: CASSDTSVNTEAFF
CDR3nt: TGTGCCAGCAGCGACACCTCAGTGAACACTGAAGCTTTCTTT
abundance: -
v_gene: TRBV9
d_gene: -
j_gene: TRBJ1-1